This is a list of T cell receptor beta chains from one sample in a study of shared clonotypes between healthy human individuals. Here immunoSEQ multiplex PCR was the method, and the copy in TCRdb shows in-frame clones only, minus some. Altogether some 1 million clones are present, about 74% being singletons, with the ten largest covering 1.5%. The sequencing sample was made of memory CD4+ T cells sorted from blood. The receptors originated from a man younger than 30 in good health. CDR3s leave out the opening cysteine and the closing phenylalanine or tryptophan.

TRBV19,ASSPRLRDSYEQY
TRBV6-1,ASKLVGETQY
TRBV7-7,ASSTGTGGEQY
TRBV4-1,ASSHAQGLNQPQH
TRBV19,ASRPRGTGELF
TRBV9,ASSSAVGGGELF
TRBV11-3,ASSLDRTARWDRCSYEQY
TRBV5-1,ASSLSTGGTDTQY
TRBV10-3,AISQRGTSGSALREQY
TRBV6-5,ASSYSTSFGSSPLH
TRBV5-1,ASRDGTGPTDTQY
TRBV19,ASSIDNTGELF
TRBV27,ASKLNRGSNQPQH
TRBV5-1,ASSLDLAGYNEQF
TRBV5-8,ASSLAGSSGLRETQY
TRBV7-9,ASSLNSGVTDTQY
TRBV5-1,ASSPSTGWGTGELF
TRBV2,ASLRQYNSPLH
TRBV7-2,ASSEGPDKY
TRBV6-6,ASRDWTDTQY
TRBV6-5,ASSYLFTVAYNEQF
TRBV19,ASTITGTDTQY
TRBV11-1,ASSSKDSTAQY
TRBV18,ASSLERMNTEAF
TRBV25-1,ASSETGAGNTEAF
TRBV5-1,ASSLSFGDSPLH
TRBV18,ASSPQTLSGNTIY
TRBV7-2,ASSLGPGNFYEQY
TRBV9,ASSLGGRKGIDEQF
TRBV27,ASSQGFRQPQH
TRBV5-1,ASSLKTTSGRAETQY
TRBV14,ASSWASGSVAGELF
TRBV18,ASSVEYSGNTIY
TRBV19,ASSGRSRGMDSPLH
TRBV6-4,ANQPGQGANEQY
TRBV28,ASTLLDRETEAF
TRBV7-2,ASSLESAGLAGGGTQY
TRBV2,ASNVGRSTDTQY
TRBV9,ASSVSSGGVYEQY
TRBV6-1,ASNAGSSGANVLT
TRBV18,ASSPGIQGPSSGNTIY
TRBV30,ARSPADGNTIY
TRBV15,ATTGTSGSLGEQF